The present entry profiles one TCR beta chain with its context. These data belong to a study of cytomegalovirus exposure and HLA in healthy donors. Germline V lookup: CDR1 SGHAT, CDR2 FQNNGV. The CDR3 has 14 residues. V was pared by 1 base and J by 10 bases, with 6 bases of the junction left unmatched. Researchers ran the PCR with 60 Vbeta and 13 Jbeta primers. The repertoire was sequenced with immunoSEQ multiplex PCR; TCRdb's copy has only in-frame clones and lacks some. The sample comprises about 180,000 clones, around 80% of which are singletons, and 1.2% to 1.5% rests with the top ten. The sequenced sample was PBMCs. The source is a woman under 40 in good health and CMV-seropositive. The chain uses TRBV11-2 and TRBJ2-1, with 8 positions matching TRBD1. CDR3 bases: TGTGCCAGCAGCTTAGGTCGGACAGGGCGGGAGCAGTTCTTC. Translated: CASSLGRTGREQFF.